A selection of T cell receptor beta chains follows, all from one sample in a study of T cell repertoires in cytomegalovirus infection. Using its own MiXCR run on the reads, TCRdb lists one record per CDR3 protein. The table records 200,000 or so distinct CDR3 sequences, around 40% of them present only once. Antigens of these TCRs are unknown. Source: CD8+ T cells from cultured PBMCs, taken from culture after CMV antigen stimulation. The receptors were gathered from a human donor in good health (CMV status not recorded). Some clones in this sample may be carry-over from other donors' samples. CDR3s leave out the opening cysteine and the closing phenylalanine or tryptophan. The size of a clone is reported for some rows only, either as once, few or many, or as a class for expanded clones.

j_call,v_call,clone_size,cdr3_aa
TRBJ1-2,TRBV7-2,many,ASSLSGGAGYGYT
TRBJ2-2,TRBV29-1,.,SGSSGYTGELF
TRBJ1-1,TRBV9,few,ASSPGGGETEAF
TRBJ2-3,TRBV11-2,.,ASSGTRGGTTSTDTQY
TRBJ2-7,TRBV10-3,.,AIAWEREADYEQY
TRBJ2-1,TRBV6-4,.,ASEGLVANNEQF
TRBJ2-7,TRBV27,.,ASTPSMGTIGYEQY
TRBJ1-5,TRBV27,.,ASSLSSGGNQPQH
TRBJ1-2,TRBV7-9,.,ASSPPTNRGYGYT
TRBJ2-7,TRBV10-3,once,AIRPRTSVNSYEQY
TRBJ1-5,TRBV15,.,ATSRVQDSNQPQH
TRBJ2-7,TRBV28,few,ASSGDQDEQY
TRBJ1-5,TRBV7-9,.,ASSLPGPNQPQH
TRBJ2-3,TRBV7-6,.,ASSLAEVQRTPDTQY
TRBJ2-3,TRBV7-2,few,ASSQSAWVTGATDTQY
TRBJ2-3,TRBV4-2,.,ASSQGTHARVLAATDTQY
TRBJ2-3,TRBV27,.,ASSFGTGYTDTQY
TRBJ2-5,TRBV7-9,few,ASSFPIASGSLSQETQY
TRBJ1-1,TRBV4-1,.,ASSQLQGNTEAF
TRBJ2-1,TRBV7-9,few,ASSLESNEQF
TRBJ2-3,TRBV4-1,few,ASSQATLAGGLTDTQY
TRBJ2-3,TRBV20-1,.,SARRGTGLSTDTQY
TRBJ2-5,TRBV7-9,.,ASSFPGTGGGETQY
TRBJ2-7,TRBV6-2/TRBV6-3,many,ASNSGASYEQY
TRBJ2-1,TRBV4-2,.,ASSHTLAGGTYNEQF
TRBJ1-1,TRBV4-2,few,ASSQEGRMNTEAF
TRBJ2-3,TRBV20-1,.,SARGLGSTADTQY
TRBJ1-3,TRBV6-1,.,ASSEDSNSGNTIY
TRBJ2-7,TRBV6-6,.,ASSRGSYEQY
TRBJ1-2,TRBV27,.,ASSSGAGAPYGYT
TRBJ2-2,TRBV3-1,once,ASRLPNTGELF
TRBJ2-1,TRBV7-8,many,ASSSRSGHSYNEQF
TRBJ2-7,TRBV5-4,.,ASSSSGTGFREAYEQY
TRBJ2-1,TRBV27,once,ASSKLADTYNEQF
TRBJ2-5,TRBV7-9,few,ASSIGGVETQY
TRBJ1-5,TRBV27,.,ASSLAGIGLQPQH
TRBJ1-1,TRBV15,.,ATSPLSGGTF
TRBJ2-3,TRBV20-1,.,SARGGGASGLTDTQY
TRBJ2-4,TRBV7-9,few,ASSSGQGYPKNIQY
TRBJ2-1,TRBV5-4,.,ATVGGAGVDEQF
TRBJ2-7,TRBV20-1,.,SAQLAGREQY
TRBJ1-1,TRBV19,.,ASIDGDSLLSAF
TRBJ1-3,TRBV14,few,ASSQDQGILGLGNTIY
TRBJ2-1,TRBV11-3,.,ASSPPGRHNEQF
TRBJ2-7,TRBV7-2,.,ASSIPGLSRTYEQY
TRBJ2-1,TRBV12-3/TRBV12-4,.,ASSLWGDPPRNEQF
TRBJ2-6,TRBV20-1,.,SARDPYGGTRSGANVLT
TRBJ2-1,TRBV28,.,ASSTWGRGNNEQF
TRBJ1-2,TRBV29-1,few,SVPHPRAIHYGYT
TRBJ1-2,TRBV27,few,ASSLNRANSYGYT
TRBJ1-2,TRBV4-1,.,ASSQERGRPGYT
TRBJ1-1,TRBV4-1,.,ASSQVRTTEAF
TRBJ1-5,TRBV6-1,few,ASSGEPYRVSINQPQH
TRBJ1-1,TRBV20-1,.,SASWEMNTEAF
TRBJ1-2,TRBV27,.,ASSYGGTAHYGYT
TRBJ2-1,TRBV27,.,ASSYRLAGAVEQF
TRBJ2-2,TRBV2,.,ASREGQGPLAGELF